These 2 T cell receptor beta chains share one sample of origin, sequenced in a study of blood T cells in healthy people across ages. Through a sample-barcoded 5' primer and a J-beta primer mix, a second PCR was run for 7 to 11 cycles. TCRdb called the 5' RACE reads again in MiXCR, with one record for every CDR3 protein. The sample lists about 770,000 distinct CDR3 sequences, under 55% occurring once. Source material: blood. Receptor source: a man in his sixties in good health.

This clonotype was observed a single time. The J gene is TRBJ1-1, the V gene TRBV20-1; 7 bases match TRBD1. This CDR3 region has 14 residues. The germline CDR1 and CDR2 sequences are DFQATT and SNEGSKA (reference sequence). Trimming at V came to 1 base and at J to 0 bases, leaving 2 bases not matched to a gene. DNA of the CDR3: TGCAGTGCTAGAGGGCAGGGGGTGAACACTGAAGCTTTCTTT. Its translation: CSARGQGVNTEAFF.

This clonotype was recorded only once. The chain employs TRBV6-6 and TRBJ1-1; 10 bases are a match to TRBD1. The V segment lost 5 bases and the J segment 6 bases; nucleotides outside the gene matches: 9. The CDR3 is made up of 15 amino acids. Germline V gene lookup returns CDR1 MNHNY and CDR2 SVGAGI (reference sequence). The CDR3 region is CASSPLTGGNSEAFF. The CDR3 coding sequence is TGTGCCAGCAGTCCCCTGACAGGGGGCAATTCTGAAGCTTTCTTT.